The T cell receptor (beta chain) described here comes from a study of CD8 T cells in ankylosing spondylitis. This clonotype was seen a few times. The antigen is not known. Using quantitative 5'-RACE with molecular barcodes, the authors made TCR beta libraries. TCRdb independently ran MiXCR on the 5' RACE reads; one entry per CDR3 protein. Here the sample spans more than 600,000 distinct CDR3 sequences, around 17% being singletons. V shed 7 bases and J shed 1 base, with 10 bases lying between them. The CDR3 runs to 13 residues. Study conclusions and caveats: For ankylosing spondylitis blood, a TCR beta motif of roughly 8 highly homologous variants appeared characteristic. Reactive arthritis synovial fluid and blood previously showed some of these motif variants. Reportedly, matched ankylosing spondylitis synovial fluid was significantly enriched for disease-linked clones.

The receptor was isolated from a male donor with ankylosing spondylitis. J is TRBJ2-5 and V is TRBV12-3 or TRBV12-4, with unresolved D. The sample consisted of blood, either unsorted or a sorted T cell fraction (not recorded which). CDR3 in DNA: TGTGCCAGCACCCCGGGTCTCCAAGAGACCCAGTACTTC. The encoded protein is CASTPGLQETQYF.